This T cell receptor beta chain was captured in a study of T cell responses to AZD1222 COVID-19 vaccine. Study information: Whether given at about 4 or about 12 weeks, second doses were pooled.

Trimming left V 1 base short and J 15 bases short, with 21 bases between. Germline CDR1 and CDR2: KGHDR and SFDVKD. The CDR3 consists of 15 residues. The protocol was immunoSEQ multiplex PCR, while the TCRdb copy is restricted to in-frame clones and leaves out a portion. The table records about 120,000 clones, roughly 90% of them present only once. Study findings and constraints: AZD1222 recipients seropositive at baseline numbered only six or seven.

Points on this clone: Its antigen is not identified.

The sequence derives from an adult in good health. The sample in question was peripheral blood, obtained on day 0 of AZD1222 vaccination. The chain is built from TRBV24-1 and TRBJ2-1; perhaps D is TRBD1 or TRBD2 (5 bases each). The CDR3 sequence is CATSDLRVGVSFSFF. The CDR3 DNA follows: TGTGCCACCAGTGATTTAAGAGTGGGGGTCTCCTTCTCGTTCTTC.